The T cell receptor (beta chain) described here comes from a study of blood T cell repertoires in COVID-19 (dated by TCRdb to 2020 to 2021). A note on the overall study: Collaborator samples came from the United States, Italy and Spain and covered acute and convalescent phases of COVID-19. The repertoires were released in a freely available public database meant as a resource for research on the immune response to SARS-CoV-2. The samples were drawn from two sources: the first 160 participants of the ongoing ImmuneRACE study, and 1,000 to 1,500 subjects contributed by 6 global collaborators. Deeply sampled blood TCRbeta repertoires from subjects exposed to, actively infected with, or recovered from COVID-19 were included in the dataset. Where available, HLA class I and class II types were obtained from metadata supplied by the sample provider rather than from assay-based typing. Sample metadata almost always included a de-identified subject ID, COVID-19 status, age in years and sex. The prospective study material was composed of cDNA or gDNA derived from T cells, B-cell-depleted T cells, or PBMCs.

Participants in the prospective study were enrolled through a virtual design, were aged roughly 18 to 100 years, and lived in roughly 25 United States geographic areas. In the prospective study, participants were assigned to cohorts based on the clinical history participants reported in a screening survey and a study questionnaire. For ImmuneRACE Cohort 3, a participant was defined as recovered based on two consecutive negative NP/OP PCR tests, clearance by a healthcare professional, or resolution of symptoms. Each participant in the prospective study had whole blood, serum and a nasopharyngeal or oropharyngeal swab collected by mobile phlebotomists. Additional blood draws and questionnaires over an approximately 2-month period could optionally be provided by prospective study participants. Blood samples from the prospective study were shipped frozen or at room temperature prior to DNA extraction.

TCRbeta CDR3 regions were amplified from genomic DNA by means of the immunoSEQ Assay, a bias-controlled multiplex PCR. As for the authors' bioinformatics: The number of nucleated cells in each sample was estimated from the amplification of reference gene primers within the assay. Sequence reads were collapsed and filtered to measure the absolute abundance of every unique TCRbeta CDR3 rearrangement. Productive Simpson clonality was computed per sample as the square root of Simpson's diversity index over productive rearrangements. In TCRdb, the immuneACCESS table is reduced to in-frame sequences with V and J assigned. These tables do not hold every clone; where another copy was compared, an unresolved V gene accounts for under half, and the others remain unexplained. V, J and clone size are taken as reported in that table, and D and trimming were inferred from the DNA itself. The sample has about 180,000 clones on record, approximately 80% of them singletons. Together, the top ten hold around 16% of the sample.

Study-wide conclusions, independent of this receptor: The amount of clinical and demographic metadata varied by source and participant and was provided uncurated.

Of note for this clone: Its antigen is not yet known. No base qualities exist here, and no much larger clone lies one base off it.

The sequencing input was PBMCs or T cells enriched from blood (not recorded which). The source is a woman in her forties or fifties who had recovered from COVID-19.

The nucleotides read TGTGCCACCAGTGACTCGGACCGAGCGGGGGGGACCGGGGAGCTGTTTTTT. It translates to CATSDSDRAGGTGELFF. This sequence uses TRBV24-1 and TRBJ2-2; TRBD2 agrees with 10 junctional bases. Sequences KGHDR (CDR1) and SFDVKD (CDR2) are obtained from the germline V gene. The CDR3 starts with the cysteine, ends with the phenylalanine, and has 17 residues. Of all the DNA, just the CDR3 is kept, 51 bases in frame from base 1. Ends trimmed: V by 4 bases, J by 5 bases; bases unmatched to a gene: 9.